Listed below are T cell receptor beta chains from one sample, sequenced in a study of siplizumab effects on memory and regulatory T cells. Here immunoSEQ multiplex PCR was the method, and the copy in TCRdb shows in-frame clones only, minus some. This table holds 75,000 to 95,000 clones, over 80% found once. Sequencing was done on a sample of CD4+ T cells sorted from blood. All receptors derive from a human donor in good health. CDR3s include the opening cysteine and the closing phenylalanine or tryptophan. The D gene is left open where the match is weak. Expanded clones get a size class; other rows say once, few or many, or leave the size out.

cdr3_aa cdr3_nt clone_size j_call v_call d_call
CASSLAQGAGELFF TGTGCCAGCAGCTTAGCCCAGGGGGCCGGGGAGCTGTTTTTT once TRBJ2-2 TRBV7-6 TRBD1
CASSSGPTLSGANVLTF TGTGCCAGCAGCTCTGGACCGACTCTCTCTGGGGCCAACGTCCTGACTTTC once TRBJ2-6 TRBV5-4 NA
CAWSVVRGVYGYTF TGTGCCTGGAGTGTGGTCAGGGGGGTCTATGGCTACACCTTC NA TRBJ1-2 TRBV30 TRBD1
CASSQDRDLRGEQYF TGCGCCAGCAGCCAAGATAGGGACCTAAGGGGCGAGCAGTACTTC NA TRBJ2-7 TRBV4-1 NA
CASSEPGVSAHEQFF TGTGCCAGCAGTGAACCCGGGGTATCAGCACATGAGCAGTTCTTC NA TRBJ2-1 TRBV6-4 NA
CASSPGQGSPDTQYF TGTGCTAGCAGCCCGGGACAGGGGAGCCCAGATACGCAGTATTTT NA TRBJ2-3 TRBV7-7 TRBD1
CSVTDETYEQYF TGCAGCGTTACCGACGAGACCTACGAGCAGTACTTC NA TRBJ2-7 TRBV29-1 NA
CASSLVGAGATGELFF TGTGCCAGCAGCTTAGTGGGGGCGGGAGCGACCGGGGAGCTGTTTTTT NA TRBJ2-2 TRBV7-8 NA
CASSDILAGGQETQYF TGTGCCAGCAGCGACATACTAGCGGGAGGTCAGGAGACCCAGTACTTC NA TRBJ2-5 TRBV7-3 TRBD2
CASSWGRRSPSYEQYF TGTGCCAGTAGTTGGGGGCGGCGGAGCCCCTCCTACGAGCAGTACTTC NA TRBJ2-7 TRBV19 NA
CASSDRVTEAFF TGTGCCAGCAGTGACAGGGTCACTGAAGCTTTCTTT NA TRBJ1-1 TRBV6-5 TRBD1
CASSSGLAGVYEQYF TGCGCCAGCAGCTCTGGACTAGCGGGAGTCTACGAGCAGTACTTC NA TRBJ2-7 TRBV5-1 TRBD2
CASRSTSAGELFF TGTGCCAGCAGATCGACTAGCGCCGGGGAGCTGTTTTTT NA TRBJ2-2 TRBV7-2 TRBD2
CAIAGTSVDEQYF TGTGCCATCGCCGGGACTAGCGTTGACGAGCAGTACTTC NA TRBJ2-7 TRBV10-3 TRBD2
CASSMSSAANEKLFF TGTGCCAGTAGTATGTCCTCAGCGGCTAATGAAAAACTGTTTTTT NA TRBJ1-4 TRBV19 NA
CASNPGYSYNEQFF TGTGCCAGTAACCCGGGCTATTCCTACAATGAGCAGTTCTTC NA TRBJ2-1 TRBV19 NA
CASGGGRTTNEKLFF TGTGCTAGTGGTGGAGGACGGACAACTAATGAAAAACTGTTTTTT NA TRBJ1-4 TRBV12-5 NA
CASSQVSRTSGTFSYEQYF TGTGCCAGCAGCCAAGTCTCCCGGACTAGCGGGACCTTCTCCTACGAGCAGTACTTC NA TRBJ2-7 TRBV4-2 TRBD2
CASRTGTGVRGPSSYEQYF TGTGCCAGCAGAACCGGGACAGGGGTACGCGGGCCGAGCTCCTACGAGCAGTACTTC NA TRBJ2-7 TRBV11-2 TRBD1
CATSKLAAGTDTQYF TGTGCCACCAGCAAACTAGCGGCGGGGACAGATACGCAGTATTTT NA TRBJ2-3 TRBV15 TRBD2
CASSRNTGELFF TGTGCCAGCAGTAGAAACACCGGGGAGCTGTTTTTT NA TRBJ2-2 TRBV13 NA
CATSRDGASYNEQFF TGTGCCACCAGCAGAGATGGAGCTAGCTACAATGAGCAGTTCTTC NA TRBJ2-1 TRBV15 NA
CASSRNRVDTGELFF TGTGCCAGTAGTCGTAACAGGGTGGACACCGGGGAGCTGTTTTTT NA TRBJ2-2 TRBV19 NA
CASSVQGVSGNTIYF TGTGCCAGTAGTGTCCAGGGGGTTTCAGGAAACACCATATATTTT NA TRBJ1-3 TRBV19 TRBD1
CASSKDLAEPNNEQFF TGTGCCAGCAGCAAAGATCTGGCAGAACCAAACAATGAGCAGTTCTTC NA TRBJ2-1 TRBV21-1 NA
CASSSAGANYGYTF TGTGCCAGCAGCTCCGCGGGAGCTAACTATGGCTACACCTTC few TRBJ1-2 TRBV5-3 NA
CASSFVGYEQYF TGTGCCAGCAGCTTCGTAGGATACGAGCAGTACTTC NA TRBJ2-7 TRBV5-4 NA
CASSLLSRRGGNTGELFF TGTGCCAGCAGTTTATTATCCAGGAGGGGGGGTAACACCGGGGAGCTGTTTTTT NA TRBJ2-2 TRBV27 NA
CASSRGTSPYEQYF TGCGCCAGCAGCCGAGGGACTAGCCCCTACGAGCAGTACTTC NA TRBJ2-7 TRBV4-1 TRBD2
CATSREYGLAGRVHNTGELFF TGTGCCACCAGCAGAGAATACGGACTAGCGGGACGCGTTCATAACACCGGGGAGCTGTTTTTT NA TRBJ2-2 TRBV15 TRBD2
CSVGYQETQYF TGCAGCGTTGGATACCAAGAGACCCAGTACTTC once TRBJ2-5 TRBV29-1 NA
CASSLGGGGQMITDTQYF TGTGCCAGCAGCTTAGGAGGGGGAGGACAGATGATCACAGATACGCAGTATTTT NA TRBJ2-3 TRBV13 NA
CASSLPGHSFSGNTIYF TGTGCCAGCAGCCTGCCGGGACATTCTTTCTCTGGAAACACCATATATTTT NA TRBJ1-3 TRBV28 NA
CASIAPGEASRSEAFF TGTGCCAGCATAGCCCCCGGGGAGGCTTCGCGGTCTGAAGCTTTCTTT NA TRBJ1-1 TRBV19 NA
CASSQGGFGEEKLFF TGTGCCAGCAGCCAGGGGGGGTTCGGAGAAGAAAAACTGTTTTTT few TRBJ1-4 TRBV14 NA
CASSLGRSGGAETQYF TGTGCCAGCAGCTTAGGACGGTCGGGGGGCGCAGAGACCCAGTACTTC NA TRBJ2-5 TRBV7-2 NA
CASSMDLNYGYTF TGTGCCAGCAGTATGGACCTTAACTATGGCTACACCTTC NA TRBJ1-2 TRBV28 NA
CAISEATGQPQHF TGTGCCATCAGTGAAGCAACGGGCCAGCCCCAGCATTTT few TRBJ1-5 TRBV10-3 NA
CAISESSGGPVRGNQPQHF TGTGCCATCAGTGAGTCTTCAGGGGGCCCGGTAAGAGGCAATCAGCCCCAGCATTTT NA TRBJ1-5 TRBV10-3 TRBD1
CASSQGAGLYNEQFF TGCGCCAGCAGCCAAGGCGCGGGACTTTACAATGAGCAGTTCTTC NA TRBJ2-1 TRBV4-1 NA
CARTQTGPVWFF TGTGCCAGAACCCAGACAGGGCCGGTTTGGTTCTTC NA TRBJ2-1 TRBV28 TRBD1
CSVDGLAGVLDTQYF TGCAGCGTTGACGGACTAGCGGGAGTTCTAGATACGCAGTATTTT NA TRBJ2-3 TRBV29-1 TRBD2
CASSLGGQKTYEQYF TGTGCCAGCAGCCTAGGGGGACAAAAGACCTACGAGCAGTACTTC once TRBJ2-7 TRBV5-3 NA
CASSVSGTGGTDTQYF TGTGCCAGCAGCGTTAGCGGGACAGGGGGCACAGATACGCAGTATTTT NA TRBJ2-3 TRBV9 TRBD1
CASSLISRVNTGELFF TGCGCCAGCAGCTTGATTTCCAGAGTGAACACCGGGGAGCTGTTTTTT NA TRBJ2-2 TRBV5-1 NA
CASSDRTGGVNQPQHF TGTGCCAGCAGCGATCGGACAGGGGGCGTAAATCAGCCCCAGCATTTT NA TRBJ1-5 TRBV7-2 TRBD1
CASSYDRVQPQHF TGTGCCAGCAGCTATGACAGGGTTCAGCCCCAGCATTTT NA TRBJ1-5 TRBV6-6 TRBD1
CASSAHNEQFF TGTGCCAGCAGTGCTCACAATGAGCAGTTCTTC NA TRBJ2-1 TRBV2 NA
CSVDGANEKLFF TGCAGCGTAGACGGAGCAAATGAAAAACTGTTTTTT NA TRBJ1-4 TRBV29-1 NA
CASSQGATGGRTEAFF TGTGCCAGCAGCCAAGGAGCGACAGGGGGTCGGACTGAAGCTTTCTTT few TRBJ1-1 TRBV14 TRBD1
CAISETDAADTQYF TGTGCCATCAGTGAGACAGATGCGGCAGATACGCAGTATTTT NA TRBJ2-3 TRBV10-3 NA